Below are 14 T cell receptor beta chains sequenced from a single sample in a study of OX40 agonist ivuxolimab in advanced cancers. The table came from immunoSEQ multiplex PCR; TCRdb's copy has only in-frame clones and leaves some out. This repertoire shows about 41,000 clones, around 87% found once; its top ten account for about 3.6%. The sample was CD4+ or CD8+ T cells sorted from blood, taken in a trial of the OX40 agonist ivuxolimab. All receptors derive from an adult with an advanced solid tumor such as melanoma, head and neck, liver or kidney cancer.

J is TRBJ1-4 and V is TRBV28, with D possibly matching TRBD1 (6 bases). CDR1 MDHEN and CDR2 SYDVKM come from the germline V gene. V lost 5 bases to trimming and J lost 7 bases, with 14 bases between them. The CDR3 loop spans 14 amino acids. This CDR3 reads CASSLDRWGEKLFF. CDR3 sequence (DNA): TGTGCCAGCAGTCTCGACAGGTGGGGTGAAAAACTGTTTTTT. The full variable domain, its missing parts supplied by reference TRBV28 and TRBJ1-4, is DVKVTQSSRYLVKRTGEKVFLECVQDMDHENMFWYRQDPGLGLRLIYFSYDVKMKEKGDIPEGYSVSREKKERFSLILESASTNQTSMYLCASSLDRWGEKLFFGSGTQLSVL.

J is TRBJ2-5 and V is TRBV20-1, with 7 bases fitting TRBD1. The V segment lost 6 bases and the J segment 6 bases; nucleotides outside the gene matches: 4. CDR1 and CDR2 (germline): DFQATT, SNEGSKA (reference sequence). CDR3 length: 11 amino acids. CDR3 in amino acids: CSAGQPKTQYF. For the CDR3, the DNA is TGCAGTGCGGGACAGCCTAAGACCCAGTACTTC.

The gene calls are TRBV9 and TRBJ2-1, with unresolved D. V lost 0 bases and J 2 bases, leaving 9 bases between the germline ends. Germline assignment: CDR1 SGDLS and CDR2 YYNGEE. This CDR3 has 15 amino acids. CDR3: CASSVDIGPYNEQFF. The CDR3 bases are TGTGCCAGCAGCGTAGATATCGGTCCCTACAATGAGCAGTTCTTC.

The V and J genes are TRBV6-5 and TRBJ1-1; D gene uncertain. The germline V gene has CDR1 MNHEY and CDR2 SVGAGI. Deletions cut 0 bases from V and 1 base from J, with 9 bases between. The CDR3 spans 15 residues. CDR3 DNA: TGTGCCAGCAGTTACTCGAGGCAGACGAACACTGAAGCTTTCTTT. It specifies CASSYSRQTNTEAFF.

This rearrangement joins TRBV19 to TRBJ1-5, with 7 nucleotides matching TRBD1. V lost 5 bases and J lost 11; bases outside the gene matches: 18. CDR1 is LNHDA, CDR2 SQIVND, per germline (reference sequence). The length of the CDR3 is 16 residues. CDR3 sequence: CASSPSMTGPGMTQHF. As DNA, the CDR3 is TGTGCCAGTAGTCCGTCAATGACAGGGCCTGGGATGACCCAGCATTTT.

The chain has TRBV11-2 and TRBJ2-5; a possible D gene is TRBD1 (5 bases). Germline values: CDR1 SGHAT, CDR2 FQNNGV. Trimming removed 6 bases from V and 4 bases from J, with 18 bases in between. There are 15 residues in the CDR3. The CDR3 loop is CASRSLSGQGETQYF. CDR3 nucleotides: TGTGCCAGCAGATCCCTAAGTGGGCAGGGAGAGACCCAGTACTTC. Together with reference TRBV11-2 and TRBJ2-5, the CDR3 gives the full variable domain: EAGVAQSPRYKIIEKRQSVAFWCNPISGHATLYWYQQILGQGPKLLIQFQNNGVVDDSQLPKDRFSAERLKGVDSTLKIQPAKLEDSAVYLCASRSLSGQGETQYFGPGTRLLVL.

The CDR3 DNA reads TGTGCTAGTGGTTTGACGTACAGGATCTCTGGAAACACCATATATTTT. This gives the protein CASGLTYRISGNTIYF. The chain carries TRBV12-5 and TRBJ1-3, with D tentatively TRBD1 (5 bases). The CDR3 contains 16 residues. Looked up from germline, CDR1 is LGHNT and CDR2 is FRNRAP. V gave up 2 bases and J gave up 0 bases, with 11 bases separating them.

The gene calls are TRBV6-5 and TRBJ1-2; D gene uncertain. V lost 6 bases, J lost 7 bases, and 21 bases lay in between. The CDR3 spans 15 residues. Germline V CDR1 and CDR2: MNHEY, SVGAGI. In DNA form, the CDR3 reads TGTGCCAGCAGCTTAAGACACCCTGGGGAGCGTGGCTACACCTTC. Translated, it gives CASSLRHPGERGYTF.

This chain joins TRBV19 and TRBJ2-1; 9 bases fit TRBD2. The J segment lost 14 bases and the V segment lost 7 bases, leaving 9 bases of the junction unmatched. The CDR3 loop spans 12 amino acids. Per the germline V gene, CDR1 is LNHDA and CDR2 is SQIVND (reference sequence). The CDR3 here is CASTSTSGRKFF. The DNA of the CDR3 is TGTGCCAGTACCTCAACTAGCGGGCGGAAGTTCTTC.

The rearrangement uses TRBV5-6 and TRBJ2-3, with D perhaps TRBD1 (5 bases). V was clipped by 4 bases and J by 7 bases, with 13 bases between them. Germline assignment: CDR1 SGHDT and CDR2 YYEEEE. The CDR3 totals 13 residues. This chain's CDR3 is CASSLIQANTQYF. For the CDR3, the DNA is TGTGCCAGCAGCCTGATACAGGCAAATACGCAGTATTTT.

A single count supports this clone. In this CDR3 the conserved last residue, phenylalanine or tryptophan, is missing, so a read error is likely. Because the CDR3's place on the DNA is in doubt, the DNA is left out and the CDR3 is given as listed by TCRdb. The CDR3 protein is CASSKGGGLR. J is TRBJ1-1 and V is TRBV21-1. TRBV21-1 is labeled a pseudogene. Counting both end residues, the CDR3 totals 10 amino acids.

The genes are TRBV7-2 and TRBJ2-5; 8 bases line up with TRBD2. The CDR3 spans 16 residues. Germline assignment: CDR1 SGHTA and CDR2 FQGNSA. V shed 6 bases and J 5 bases; nucleotides not matched to a gene: 14. CDR3 residues: CASRSVDGRAGETQYF. In DNA form, the CDR3 reads TGTGCCAGCAGATCAGTGGACGGGAGGGCCGGGGAGACCCAGTACTTC.

The CDR3: CASSQETVTDTQYF. CDR3 bases: TGCGCCAGCAGCCAGGAGACAGTCACAGATACGCAGTATTTT. The chain uses TRBV4-1 and TRBJ2-3; the D gene is possibly TRBD1 (5 bases). CDR1 and CDR2 from the germline V gene are MGHRA and YSYEKL. There are 14 residues in the CDR3. V lost 3 bases to trimming and J lost 2 bases, with 9 bases between them.

The chain joins TRBV28 to TRBJ2-4, with 10 bases lining up with TRBD1. The ends lost 1 base at V and 2 bases at J; junction bases unmatched: 2. The CDR3 length is 16 residues. CDR1 is MDHEN, CDR2 SYDVKM, per germline. The CDR3 loop is CASSLLGQGSKNIQYF. The CDR3 coding sequence is TGTGCCAGCAGTTTATTGGGACAGGGGTCCAAAAACATTCAGTACTTC.